Following are 30 T cell receptor beta chains from one sample sequenced in a study of blood T cell repertoires in COVID-19. TCRdb's table, derived via immunoSEQ multiplex PCR, lists solely in-frame clones and lacks some. The sample consists of about 190,000 clones, roughly 83% of them appearing once. Specimen: PBMCs or T cells enriched from blood (not recorded which). Receptors originate from a woman under 40 who had recovered from COVID-19.

The genes are TRBV3-1 (or the pseudogene TRBV3-2) and TRBJ2-3; TRBD2 aligns across 10 bases. The CDR3 contains 17 residues. CDR1 and CDR2 from the germline V gene are LGHDT and YNNKEL (reference sequence). Germline trimming cut 0 bases from V and 6 bases from J; bases unmatched to any gene: 9. The DNA for the CDR3 is TGTGCCAGCAGCCAAGATCCGCTAGCGGGAGTTACGGATACGCAGTATTTT. Translation: CASSQDPLAGVTDTQYF.

The chain employs TRBV15 and TRBJ2-5; TRBD1 might be the D (5 bases). CDR3 length: 14 residues. Trimming took off 3 bases at V and 4 bases at J, with 12 bases between the two ends. Per germline, CDR1 LNHNV and CDR2 YYDKDF (reference sequence). The CDR3 region has the DNA TGTGCCACCAGCAGGGGGCGCAGAGGAGAGACCCAGTACTTC. It encodes CATSRGRRGETQYF.

J is TRBJ2-7 and V is TRBV7-3; tentative D call: TRBD1 (5 bases). The V end was cut by 5 bases, the J end by 0 bases, with 11 bases between. Germline-derived CDR1 and CDR2 are SGHTA and FQGTGA. The CDR3 is 14 amino acids. CDR3 amino acids: CASSPGQASYEQYF. In DNA, the CDR3 is TGTGCCAGCAGCCCAGGACAAGCCTCCTACGAGCAGTACTTC.

This clone occurred once. The chain combines TRBV11-2 with TRBJ1-1; 8 nucleotides align to TRBD1. This CDR3 region has 17 residues. V lost 3 bases to trimming and J lost 10 bases; unmatched junction nucleotides: 19. In germline, CDR1 is SGHAT, CDR2 FQNNGV. This CDR3 is CASSLATGAPLLMGAFF. The CDR3 bases are TGTGCCAGCAGCTTGGCGACAGGGGCGCCCCTCCTGATGGGAGCTTTCTTT.

This clone came up once. The chain joins TRBV5-1 to TRBJ1-4; 10 bases map to TRBD1. Germline assignment: CDR1 SGHRS and CDR2 YFSETQ. The CDR3 contains 17 residues. After removal of 3 bases from V and 3 bases from J, the junction contained 8 bases not matched to a gene. In DNA, the CDR3 is TGCGCCAGCAGCTCCGGGACAGGGGTGTTAGCTAATGAAAAACTGTTTTTT. Protein product: CASSSGTGVLANEKLFF.

The chain joins TRBV27 to TRBJ2-5; 9 bases are shared with TRBD2. Germline V gives CDR1 MNHEY, CDR2 SMNVEV (reference sequence). The CDR3 runs 13 residues. V lost 3 bases to trimming and J lost 5 bases; unmatched junction nucleotides: 1. The CDR3 nucleotides read TGTGCCAGCAGTTTCGGACTAGCGGAGACCCAGTACTTC. This codes for CASSFGLAETQYF.

The chain employs TRBV2 and TRBJ2-3, with D possibly TRBD2 on 5 matching bases. Germline V gene lookup returns CDR1 SNHLY and CDR2 FYNNEI. This CDR3 is built from 15 residues. Trimming removed 0 bases from V and 1 base from J, with 8 bases in between. The DNA of the CDR3 is TGTGCCAGCAGTGAAGCGGGAGTGGGCACAGATACGCAGTATTTT. Protein: CASSEAGVGTDTQYF. Complete variable domain (other parts from reference TRBV2 and TRBJ2-3): EPEVTQTPSHQVTQMGQEVILRCVPISNHLYFYWYRQILGQKVEFLVSFYNNEISEKSEIFDDQFSVERPDGSNFTLKIRSTKLEDSAMYFCASSEAGVGTDTQYFGPGTRLTVL.

The gene calls are TRBV19 and TRBJ1-2; 10 positions match TRBD1. The germline V gene encodes CDR1 LNHDA and CDR2 SQIVND (reference sequence). The CDR3 contains 15 residues. V lost 3 bases and J lost 3; bases outside the gene matches: 4. The CDR3 is CASSMVGTGDYGYTF. The CDR3 DNA reads TGTGCCAGTAGTATGGTCGGGACAGGGGACTATGGCTACACCTTC.

This clone was seen a few times. The gene calls are TRBV14 and TRBJ1-3; D uncertain. This CDR3 region has 15 residues. V dropped 0 bases and J dropped 2 bases, with 8 bases sitting between them. Germline V gives CDR1 SGHDN, CDR2 FVKESK. CDR3 amino acids: CASSQDLGPGNTIYF. The CDR3 coding sequence is TGTGCCAGCAGCCAAGATCTGGGCCCTGGAAACACCATATATTTT. The variable domain in full, completed from reference TRBV14 and TRBJ1-3, reads EAGVTQFPSHSVIEKGQTVTLRCDPISGHDNLYWYRRVMGKEIKFLLHFVKESKQDESGMPNNRFLAERTGGTYSTLKVQPAELEDSGVYFCASSQDLGPGNTIYFGEGSWLTVV.

This clone was seen once. This sequence joins TRBV30 and TRBJ1-2, with 7 bases fitting TRBD1. CDR3 length: 14 amino acids. The V gene end was trimmed by 5 bases and the J gene end by 0 bases; junction bases not matched to a gene: 6. Germline V CDR1 and CDR2: GTSNPN, SVGIG (reference sequence). CDR3: CAWVGTDTNYGYTF. CDR3 in DNA: TGTGCCTGGGTAGGGACAGACACTAACTATGGCTACACCTTC.

The chain recombines TRBV5-6 with TRBJ2-7; 8 bases are a match to TRBD1. CDR1 and CDR2 (germline): SGHDT, YYEEEE. Trimming took 2 bases from V and 3 from J; bases not matched to a gene: 4. The CDR3 has 14 amino acids. CDR3 DNA: TGTGCCAGCAGCTTTGGAACAGGGGGCTACGAGCAGTACTTC. Amino acid sequence: CASSFGTGGYEQYF.

The chain combines TRBV6-5 with TRBJ1-6, with D possibly being TRBD1 (6 bases). CDR1 and CDR2 from the germline V gene are MNHEY and SVGAGI. The CDR3 has 14 amino acids. V shed 5 bases and J shed 9 bases, with 14 bases lying between them. The CDR3 is CASSHRASSSPLHF. CDR3 in DNA: TGTGCCAGCAGTCACAGGGCGAGTAGTTCACCCCTCCACTTT.

The V and J genes are TRBV5-1 and TRBJ1-4; tentatively, D is TRBD1 (5 bases). The CDR3 is 14 amino acids. CDR1 is SGHRS, CDR2 YFSETQ, per germline. V was cut by 1 base and J by 8 bases, with 12 bases left in between. The CDR3 DNA reads TGCGCCAGCAGCTTGTTGGGGGGTACGGAAAAACTGTTTTTT. Residues: CASSLLGGTEKLFF.

This chain links TRBV11-3 with TRBJ2-1, with D maybe TRBD2 (5 bases). V lost 3 bases to trimming and J lost 2 bases, with 14 bases between them. CDR3 size: 16 residues. Germline lookup yields CDR1 SGHNT and CDR2 YENEEA. The CDR3 loop is CASSFSGSTPYNEQFF. The DNA of the CDR3 is TGTGCCAGCAGCTTCAGTGGGAGCACCCCCTACAATGAGCAGTTCTTC.

The chain uses TRBV7-9 and TRBJ1-1; the D is unclear. V was trimmed by 0 bases and J by 11 bases, leaving 13 bases between them. This CDR3 contains 13 residues. Germline CDR1 is SEHNR and CDR2 is FQNEAQ (reference sequence). The CDR3 here is CASSLAQDYGAFF. The DNA of the CDR3 is TGTGCCAGCAGCTTAGCGCAGGACTACGGCGCTTTCTTT.

The chain employs TRBV19 and TRBJ2-1; D is ambiguous. Germline V gene sequence: CDR1 LNHDA, CDR2 SQIVND (reference sequence). The CDR3 length is 12 residues. V was trimmed by 4 bases and J by 8 bases, leaving 9 bases between them. In DNA, the CDR3 is TGTGCCAGTAGTACGGCTCGGGATGAGCAGTTCTTC. Its translation: CASSTARDEQFF.

The V call is TRBV11-2, the J call TRBJ1-1; D perhaps matches TRBD1 (5 bases). V lost 3 bases, J lost 0 bases, and 11 bases lay in between. The CDR3 totals 15 residues. Per the germline V gene, CDR1 is SGHAT and CDR2 is FQNNGV. This chain's CDR3 is CASSFQGGMNTEAFF. In DNA, the CDR3 is TGTGCCAGCAGCTTCCAGGGCGGGATGAACACTGAAGCTTTCTTT.

This clone was detected a few times. The chain couples TRBV6-5 to TRBJ2-1; no clear D gene. The germline V and J ends were trimmed by 6 bases and 7 bases, with 10 bases remaining between them. This CDR3 is built from 12 residues. Germline CDR1 MNHEY, CDR2 SVGAGI. The chain's CDR3 is CASSNLPNEQFF. The DNA of the CDR3 is TGTGCCAGCAGCAATCTACCTAATGAGCAGTTCTTC.

The chain has TRBV5-8 and TRBJ2-5; 7 bases line up with TRBD2. From germline, CDR1 is SGHTS and CDR2 YDEGEE. Losses at the gene ends were 3 bases for V and 1 base for J; bases not matched to a gene: 9. This CDR3 is 16 amino acids long. The DNA for the CDR3 is TGTGCCAGCAGCTGGGGTACGGGGGGATTCCAAGAGACCCAGTACTTC. Protein: CASSWGTGGFQETQYF.

The gene calls are TRBV5-6 and TRBJ2-5; the match to TRBD1 covers 8 bases. The CDR3 totals 16 residues. The V gene's germline CDR1 is SGHDT and CDR2 YYEEEE. Trimming cost V 5 bases and J 1 base; bases outside gene matches: 10. The CDR3 region is CASSFRGQRTQETQYF. The CDR3 DNA is TGTGCCAGCAGTTTCAGGGGGCAGCGAACCCAAGAGACCCAGTACTTC.

This clone was seen only once. The rearrangement uses TRBV6-5 and TRBJ2-1, with 7 bases fitting TRBD1. This CDR3 comprises 15 residues. Germline trimming cut 2 bases from V and 6 bases from J; bases unmatched to any gene: 7. Germline lookup yields CDR1 MNHEY and CDR2 SVGAGI. The CDR3, as DNA: TGTGCCAGCAGTTACCTAGAAGGACAGGCCAATGAGCAGTTCTTC. It translates to CASSYLEGQANEQFF.

This chain links TRBV2 with TRBJ1-4; D is perhaps TRBD1 (5 bases). The CDR3 sequence is 15 residues long. Trimming shortened V by 6 bases and J by 7 bases, and 18 bases separated the two germline ends. Germline loops: CDR1 SNHLY, CDR2 FYNNEI. CDR3 protein: CASSSGTLAVEKLFF. In DNA form, the CDR3 reads TGTGCCAGCAGCTCCGGGACTCTGGCCGTTGAAAAACTGTTTTTT.

The V call is TRBV7-8, the J call TRBJ2-3, with unresolved D. Trimming took 0 bases from V and 6 from J, leaving 7 bases between them. The CDR3 consists of 13 residues. CDR1 and CDR2 from the germline V gene are SGHVS and FQNEAQ. The CDR3: CASSLAGSDTQYF. The DNA of the CDR3 is TGTGCCAGCAGCTTAGCGGGCAGCGATACGCAGTATTTT. Full variable domain (rest looked up from reference TRBV7-8 and TRBJ2-3): GAGVSQSPRYKVAKRGQDVALRCDPISGHVSLFWYQQALGQGPEFLTYFQNEAQLDKSGLPSDRFFAERPEGSVSTLKIQRTQQEDSAVYLCASSLAGSDTQYFGPGTRLTVL.

This clone was observed many times. The chain links TRBV5-4 to TRBJ1-2, with D tentatively TRBD1 (5 bases). This CDR3 has 13 amino acids. V lost 0 bases and J lost 7, with 10 bases in between. Germline loops: CDR1 SGHNT, CDR2 YYREEE (reference sequence). CDR3 nucleotide sequence: TGTGCCAGCAGCTTGGGACAGCTCCCTGGCTACACCTTC. This codes for CASSLGQLPGYTF.

The J gene is TRBJ1-4, the V gene TRBV28; 9 nucleotides agree with TRBD1. The CDR3 is made up of 16 amino acids. Germline V gene lookup returns CDR1 MDHEN and CDR2 SYDVKM. V shed 5 bases, J shed 2 bases, and the junction held 6 bases outside the gene matches. CDR3 protein: CASSRQGGNTNEKLFF. CDR3 in DNA: TGTGCCAGCAGTAGACAGGGGGGTAATACTAATGAAAAACTGTTTTTT.

The chain carries TRBV6-5 and TRBJ1-2; TRBD1 agrees at 7 bases. The V segment lost 5 bases and the J segment 5 bases; nucleotides outside the gene matches: 8. CDR3 length: 14 amino acids. The germline gives CDR1 MNHEY, CDR2 SVGAGI. CDR3: CASSRQGSRYGYTF. The CDR3, as DNA: TGTGCCAGCAGTCGACAGGGATCCCGTTATGGCTACACCTTC.

The chain uses TRBV18 and TRBJ1-4, with D possibly being TRBD1 (5 bases). Trimming pared 3 bases from V and 5 bases from J, leaving 19 bases between. The germline V gene encodes CDR1 KGHSH and CDR2 LQKENI. The CDR3 covers 17 residues. CDR3 sequence reads: CASSPLSGDSRNEKLFF. In nucleotides, the CDR3 is TGTGCCAGCTCACCCCTCTCTGGAGACAGCCGGAATGAAAAACTGTTTTTT.

This sequence joins TRBV3-1 (or the pseudogene TRBV3-2) and TRBJ2-1, with D tentatively TRBD1 (6 bases). This CDR3 has 14 residues. The germline V gene has CDR1 LGHDT and CDR2 YNNKEL (reference sequence). Trimming removed 7 bases from V and 2 bases from J, with 12 bases in between. The CDR3 DNA follows: TGTGCCAGCACTGTGACAGGAGCCTACAATGAGCAGTTCTTC. Its translation: CASTVTGAYNEQFF.

V and J are TRBV5-1 and TRBJ2-7; tentative D call: TRBD1 (5 bases). Trimming took off 1 base at V and 2 bases at J, with 10 bases between the two ends. The germline V gene encodes CDR1 SGHRS and CDR2 YFSETQ. The CDR3 runs to 14 residues. Here the CDR3 reads CASSLTTGTYEQYF. Written as DNA, the CDR3 is TGCGCCAGCAGCTTGACCACAGGAACCTACGAGCAGTACTTC. The whole variable domain, filled in from reference TRBV5-1 and TRBJ2-7, reads KAGVTQTPRYLIKTRGQQVTLSCSPISGHRSVSWYQQTPGQGLQFLFEYFSETQRNKGNFPGRFSGRQFSNSRSEMNVSTLELGDSALYLCASSLTTGTYEQYFGPGTRLTVT.

The rearrangement links TRBV28 to TRBJ2-1; 7 bases align to TRBD2. J lost 2 bases, V lost 1 base, and 5 bases had no gene match. This CDR3 comprises 16 residues. Looked up from germline, CDR1 is MDHEN and CDR2 is SYDVKM. CDR3 DNA sequence: TGTGCCAGCAGTTTATCGGCTAGCGGAGCCTACAATGAGCAGTTCTTC. It is translated as CASSLSASGAYNEQFF.